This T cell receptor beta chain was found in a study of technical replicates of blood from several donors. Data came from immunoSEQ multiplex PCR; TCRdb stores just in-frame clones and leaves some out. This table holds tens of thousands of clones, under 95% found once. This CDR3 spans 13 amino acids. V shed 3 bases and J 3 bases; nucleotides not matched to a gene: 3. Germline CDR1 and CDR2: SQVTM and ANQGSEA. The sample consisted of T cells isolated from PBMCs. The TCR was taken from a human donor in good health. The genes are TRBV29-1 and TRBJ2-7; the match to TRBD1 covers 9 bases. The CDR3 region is CSVEGQGLYEQYF. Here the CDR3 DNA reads TGCAGCGTTGAGGGACAGGGTCTCTACGAGCAGTACTTC.